Below, 30 T cell receptor beta chains from the same sample are listed, as sequenced in a study of PD-1 blockade in classical Hodgkin lymphoma. The method was immunoSEQ multiplex PCR; TCRdb's version includes in-frame clones alone and lacks a portion of them. The table records about 7,100 clones, around 76% of them present only once. As to time point: newly diagnosed, previously untreated cHL patient sample. Sequences were obtained from peripheral blood mononuclear cells (PBMCs). The receptor set was obtained from a human donor with classical Hodgkin lymphoma.

The genes are TRBV2 and TRBJ2-1, with 12 bases matching TRBD2. From germline, CDR1 is SNHLY and CDR2 FYNNEI. Trimming took 4 bases from V and 2 from J; bases not matched to a gene: 0. The CDR3 sequence is 15 residues long. The CDR3 sequence: CASSGLAGAYNEQFF. In DNA, the CDR3 is TGTGCCAGCAGTGGACTAGCGGGGGCCTACAATGAGCAGTTCTTC.

The chain combines TRBV7-2 with TRBJ1-5; 7 nucleotides match TRBD1. CDR1 and CDR2 (germline): SGHTA, FQGNSA. The CDR3 consists of 15 residues. Trimming at V came to 4 bases and at J to 3 bases, leaving 6 bases not matched to a gene. This CDR3 is CASSSGTAYNQPQHF. CDR3 nucleotide sequence: TGTGCCAGCAGCTCCGGGACAGCCTACAATCAGCCCCAGCATTTT.

The chain is built from TRBV5-4 and TRBJ1-1; the D is unclear. With 0 bases removed from V and 1 base from J, the gap between germline ends came to 4 bases. CDR1 is SGHNT and CDR2 is YYREEE in the germline V gene (reference sequence). The CDR3 covers 13 residues. This CDR3 reads CASSLEGNTEAFF. CDR3 nucleotides: TGTGCCAGCAGCTTGGAGGGGAACACTGAAGCTTTCTTT.

The chain couples TRBV5-1 to TRBJ2-3; D remains unclear. Germline CDR1 and CDR2: SGHRS and YFSETQ. This CDR3 has 16 residues. Trimming pared 1 base from V and 6 bases from J, leaving 18 bases between. The CDR3 spells CASSLLAREGSDTQYF. The CDR3 DNA is TGCGCCAGCAGCTTGCTGGCTAGAGAAGGTTCGGATACGCAGTATTTT.

The J gene is TRBJ1-1, the V gene TRBV6-5; no reliable D call. The ends were cut back, 0 bases at V and 2 bases at J, with 7 bases in the middle. The CDR3 sequence is 14 residues long. Germline CDR1 is MNHEY and CDR2 is SVGAGI. The DNA of the CDR3 is TGTGCCAGCAGTTACTCGAGGGTAAACACTGAAGCTTTCTTT. As protein: CASSYSRVNTEAFF.

This chain connects TRBV2 to TRBJ1-2; D might be TRBD1 (5 bases). The germline CDR1 and CDR2 sequences are SNHLY and FYNNEI. V was trimmed by 4 bases and J by 3 bases, leaving 15 bases between them. CDR3 length: 15 amino acids. CDR3 DNA sequence: TGTGCCAGCAGTGTGTCGGGGCGGATGGACTATGGCTACACCTTC. As protein: CASSVSGRMDYGYTF.

CDR3 coding DNA: TGTGCCAGCAGTTACCAATCCGGGACTAGTTTCTACGAGCAGTACTTC. It yields the protein CASSYQSGTSFYEQYF. V usage is TRBV6-5 and J usage is TRBJ2-7; the match to TRBD2 covers 8 bases. Germline values: CDR1 MNHEY, CDR2 SVGAGI. V trimming: 2 bases; J trimming: 3 bases; junction bases outside the gene matches: 9. CDR3 length equals 16 residues.

The rearrangement links TRBV5-8 to TRBJ2-7; 9 bases match TRBD1. CDR1 is SGHTS and CDR2 is YDEGEE in the germline V gene. The V segment lost 2 bases and the J segment 6 bases; nucleotides outside the gene matches: 9. The CDR3 is made up of 15 amino acids. The CDR3 DNA is TGTGCCAGCAGCTTATGGACAGGGGCAGGGGGCGAGCAGTACTTC. Protein: CASSLWTGAGGEQYF.

Turning to this clone: At one end the junction does not follow the germline gene, possibly because of a read error. The rearrangement joins TRBV7-7 to TRBJ2-2; D gene ambiguous. This CDR3 contains 13 residues. CDR1 is SSHAT and CDR2 is FNYEAQ in the germline V gene (reference sequence). CDR3 nucleotide sequence: TGTGCTAGCAGCTTAGGCCGCACCGGGGAGCTGTTTTTT. As protein: CASSLGRTGELFF. The full variable domain, its missing parts supplied by reference TRBV7-7 and TRBJ2-2, is GAGVSQSPRYKVTKRGQDVTLRCDPISSHATLYWYQQALGQGPEFLTYFNYEAQPDKSGLPSDRFSAERPEGSISTLTIQRTEQRDSAMYRCASSLGRTGELFFGEGSRLTVL.

The chain combines TRBV2 with TRBJ2-4, with D possibly being TRBD2 (5 bases). This CDR3 is 14 amino acids long. V gave up 3 bases and J gave up 7 bases, with 13 bases separating them. Per germline, CDR1 SNHLY and CDR2 FYNNEI. The CDR3 DNA sequence: TGTGCCAGCAGTGAGATTCGGGGAAGTAACATTCAGTACTTC. This gives the protein CASSEIRGSNIQYF.

This clone came up once. This chain joins TRBV15 and TRBJ2-5, with D possibly TRBD2 on 5 matching bases. V was shortened by 2 bases and J by 7 bases, with 11 bases between the two germline ends. The CDR3 extends over 13 amino acids. Germline V gene sequence: CDR1 LNHNV, CDR2 YYDKDF (reference sequence). This CDR3 is CATSRTRAGTQYF. The CDR3 region has the DNA TGTGCCACCAGCAGAACTAGAGCAGGGACCCAGTACTTC.

The chain links TRBV11-3 to TRBJ2-1; 13 bases line up with TRBD2. Germline CDR1 and CDR2: SGHNT and YENEEA. The CDR3 loop spans 16 amino acids. Unmatched junction bases numbered 1, after V lost 0 bases and J lost 5 bases. CDR3 nucleotide sequence: TGTGCCAGCAGCTTAGATGGACTAGCGGGGGACAATGAGCAGTTCTTC. Translation: CASSLDGLAGDNEQFF. Filled out from reference TRBV11-3 and TRBJ2-1, the complete variable domain reads EAGVVQSPRYKIIEKKQPVAFWCNPISGHNTLYWYLQNLGQGPELLIRYENEEAVDDSQLPKDRFSAERLKGVDSTLKIQPAELGDSAVYLCASSLDGLAGDNEQFFGPGTRLTVL.

This chain connects TRBV5-6 to TRBJ2-3, with TRBD2 identical over 11 bases. The CDR3 spans 15 residues. The V segment lost 3 bases and the J segment 7 bases; nucleotides outside the gene matches: 7. Germline V gene lookup returns CDR1 SGHDT and CDR2 YYEEEE. The CDR3 bases are TGTGCCAGCAGCTCCTTAACTAGCGGGGGTTATACGCAGTATTTT. It specifies CASSSLTSGGYTQYF.

The chain has TRBV7-9 and TRBJ2-3; D may be TRBD1 or TRBD2 (5 bases each). Looked up from germline, CDR1 is SEHNR and CDR2 is FQNEAQ (reference sequence). There are 13 residues in the CDR3. V lost 7 bases to trimming and J lost 6 bases, with 14 bases between them. In DNA, the CDR3 is TGTGCCAGCACCCCTGAGGGGCTGGATACGCAGTATTTT. Translation: CASTPEGLDTQYF.

The V and J genes are TRBV2 and TRBJ2-2, with 11 nucleotides matching TRBD2. The V and J ends lost 7 bases and 5 bases, in that order; junction bases with no gene match: 6. Germline loops: CDR1 SNHLY, CDR2 FYNNEI. The CDR3 runs to 15 residues. The CDR3 bases are TGTGCCAGCAAAATACTAGCGGGGGCGACCGGGGAGCTGTTTTTT. Amino acids: CASKILAGATGELFF.

The CDR3 sequence: CASSEIRGTGEQYF. The CDR3 DNA reads TGTGCCAGCAGTGAGATAAGGGGGACCGGCGAGCAGTACTTC. J is TRBJ2-7 and V is TRBV2; perhaps TRBD1 as D (6 bases). Trimming cost V 3 bases and J 6 bases, with 15 bases left between them. Germline V lookup: CDR1 SNHLY, CDR2 FYNNEI. The CDR3 sequence is 14 residues long.

CDR3 coding DNA: TGTGCCAGCTCCTCCCTACTAGCGGGAGCCTCCGAGCAGTACTTC. It yields the protein CASSSLLAGASEQYF. This chain links TRBV7-2 with TRBJ2-7; 11 bases match TRBD2. CDR1 and CDR2 from the germline V gene are SGHTA and FQGNSA. V was pared by 8 bases and J by 6 bases, with 12 bases of the junction left unmatched. The CDR3 contains 15 residues.

The chain recombines TRBV5-4 with TRBJ2-2; 8 bases are shared with TRBD2. The CDR3 covers 16 residues. V dropped 0 bases and J dropped 5; count of bases not matched to a gene: 6. CDR1 is SGHNT and CDR2 is YYREEE in the germline V gene (reference sequence). The CDR3 region is CASSLGSGKMTGELFF. CDR3 nucleotides: TGTGCCAGCAGCTTGGGTAGCGGGAAAATGACCGGGGAGCTGTTTTTT.

This chain links TRBV18 with TRBJ2-7; TRBD1 matches 8 bases. Germline CDR1 reads KGHSH; CDR2 reads LQKENI. The J segment lost 5 bases and the V segment lost 2 bases, leaving 5 bases of the junction unmatched. The CDR3 loop spans 14 amino acids. The CDR3 DNA reads as TGTGCCAGCTCACCATCGGCGGGACAGGACGAGCAGTACTTC. Translated, it gives CASSPSAGQDEQYF. Complete variable domain (other parts from reference TRBV18 and TRBJ2-7): NAGVMQNPRHLVRRRGQEARLRCSPMKGHSHVYWYRQLPEEGLKFMVYLQKENIIDESGMPKERFSAEFPKEGPSILRIQQVVRGDSAAYFCASSPSAGQDEQYFGPGTRLTVT.

Concerning this clone: One end of the junction varies from germline; a read error may be responsible. The rearrangement uses TRBV19 and TRBJ1-1; D is unresolved. Germline V gene data show CDR1 as LNHDA and CDR2 as SQIVND (reference sequence). The CDR3 contains 13 residues. Written as DNA, the CDR3 is TGTGCCAGTAGTGTAGAACTGAACACTGAAGCTTTCTTT. It specifies CASSVELNTEAFF.

This chain connects TRBV6-6 to TRBJ2-7; D uncertain. Deletions cut 5 bases from V and 0 bases from J, with 11 bases between. This CDR3 contains 14 residues. The germline CDR1 and CDR2 sequences are MNHNY and SVGAGI (reference sequence). This CDR3 reads CASSTDGLSYEQYF. The CDR3 DNA is TGTGCCAGCAGTACCGACGGGCTCTCCTACGAGCAGTACTTC.

This chain connects TRBV5-4 to TRBJ2-6; 11 bases are a match to TRBD1. The CDR3 runs 18 residues. Germline trimming cut 3 bases from V and 0 bases from J; bases unmatched to any gene: 5. The germline V gene encodes CDR1 SGHNT and CDR2 YYREEE (reference sequence). The CDR3, as DNA: TGTGCCAGCAGCTCCGGGACAGGGGGTCTCTCTGGGGCCAACGTCCTGACTTTC. Residues: CASSSGTGGLSGANVLTF. The full variable domain, completed using reference TRBV5-4 and TRBJ2-6, is ETGVTQSPTHLIKTRGQQVTLRCSSQSGHNTVSWYQQALGQGPQFIFQYYREEENGRGNFPPRFSGLQFPNYSSELNVNALELDDSALYLCASSSGTGGLSGANVLTFGAGSRLTVL.

This clone was recorded only once. The chain has TRBV9 and TRBJ2-2, with D unclear. The CDR3 loop spans 12 amino acids. Germline CDR1 is SGDLS and CDR2 is YYNGEE. Deletions cut 3 bases from V and 1 base from J, with 1 base between. The CDR3 sequence is CASSENTGELFF. The CDR3 DNA reads as TGTGCCAGCAGCGAGAACACCGGGGAGCTGTTTTTT.

The chain couples TRBV12-5 to TRBJ1-4, with D tentatively TRBD1 (5 bases). Deletions cut 4 bases from V and 3 bases from J, with 9 bases between. This CDR3 spans 14 amino acids. Germline-derived CDR1 and CDR2 are LGHNT and FRNRAP. CDR3 residues: CASGYEGPNEKLFF. CDR3 nucleotide sequence: TGTGCTAGTGGTTATGAGGGACCTAATGAAAAACTGTTTTTT.

This clone is large in the sample. The chain employs TRBV7-9 and TRBJ2-2; D is uncertain. CDR3 length equals 12 residues. Germline V gene lookup returns CDR1 SEHNR and CDR2 FQNEAQ (reference sequence). V was clipped by 6 bases and J by 4 bases, with 6 bases between them. CDR3 nucleotides: TGTGCCAGCAGGGCAGTCACCGGGGAGCTGTTTTTT. It codes for CASRAVTGELFF.

The chain couples TRBV28 to TRBJ1-2, with D perhaps matching TRBD1 (5 bases). V lost 2 bases and J 4 bases, leaving 11 bases between the germline ends. Germline values: CDR1 MDHEN, CDR2 SYDVKM. The CDR3 is 14 residues long. CDR3 nucleotide sequence: TGTGCCAGCAGTTTAAGGGACGGGTCCTATGGCTACACCTTC. Protein: CASSLRDGSYGYTF.

Regarding this clone: Other DNA sequences from this sample encode an identical CDR3 as well. The chain has TRBV2 and TRBJ2-3; maybe TRBD2 (5 bases). This CDR3 has 14 amino acids. The V gene's germline CDR1 is SNHLY and CDR2 FYNNEI. Trimming pared 6 bases from V and 3 bases from J, leaving 13 bases between. CDR3 sequence reads: CASSLLRGTDTQYF. The CDR3 DNA reads as TGTGCCAGCAGCCTCCTGAGAGGGACAGATACGCAGTATTTT.

This clone was found once. The genes are TRBV5-1 and TRBJ2-5; D might be TRBD1 or TRBD2, each matching 5 bases. This CDR3 is built from 14 residues. In germline, CDR1 is SGHRS, CDR2 YFSETQ. V gave up 7 bases and J gave up 5 bases, with 18 bases separating them. CDR3 region: CASSQGGGWETQYF. CDR3 sequence (DNA): TGCGCCAGCTCCCAGGGCGGCGGGTGGGAGACCCAGTACTTC.

This clone was observed a single time. V is TRBV6-1 and J is TRBJ2-1; a weak D match, TRBD2 (6 bases). V lost 1 base to trimming and J lost 4 bases, with 11 bases between them. Germline V gives CDR1 MNHNS, CDR2 SASEGT. The CDR3 covers 15 residues. CDR3 protein: CASSEEAGSYNEQFF. The DNA for the CDR3 is TGTGCCAGCAGTGAAGAAGCGGGTAGTTACAATGAGCAGTTCTTC.

The chain joins TRBV7-9 to TRBJ1-2, with 8 bases matching TRBD1. Germline loops: CDR1 SEHNR, CDR2 FQNEAQ (reference sequence). This CDR3 is built from 18 residues. The J segment lost 0 bases and the V segment lost 1 base, leaving 10 bases of the junction unmatched. CDR3 protein: CASSLGQGASKTNYGYTF. CDR3 in DNA: TGTGCCAGCAGCTTAGGGCAGGGGGCGAGCAAAACTAACTATGGCTACACCTTC.